The 24 T cell receptor beta chains in this list originate from one sample, sequenced in a study of T cell responses to AZD1222 COVID-19 vaccine. Assay used: immunoSEQ multiplex PCR; TCRdb lists only in-frame clones, some missing. This sample has 85,000 to 100,000 clones, with approximately 83% found just once. The sequences come from peripheral blood, collected on day 0 of AZD1222 vaccination. The source is an adult in good health.

This chain links TRBV7-8 with TRBJ2-1; D uncertain. CDR1 SGHVS and CDR2 FQNEAQ come from the germline V gene. V dropped 4 bases and J dropped 12 bases, with 19 bases sitting between them. CDR3 length: 14 residues. CDR3 in amino acids: CASSSFNDANGQFF. CDR3 nucleotide sequence: TGTGCCAGCAGCTCATTTAACGACGCGAACGGGCAGTTCTTC.

Written as DNA, the CDR3 is TGTGCCAGCAGAGTTTGGTCAGGGAGCTCCTACGAGCAGTACTTC. As protein: CASRVWSGSSYEQYF. This chain links TRBV28 with TRBJ2-7; D may correspond to TRBD1 or TRBD2 (5 bases each). The CDR3 is 15 amino acids. Trimming took 6 bases from V and 0 from J, leaving 15 bases between them. CDR1 is MDHEN, CDR2 SYDVKM, per germline.

The V and J genes are TRBV11-2 and TRBJ2-5; D unclear. V was trimmed by 2 bases and J by 1 base, leaving 5 bases between them. Per germline, CDR1 SGHAT and CDR2 FQNNGV. This CDR3 is built from 13 residues. The CDR3 is CASSLRIQETQYF. As DNA, the CDR3 is TGTGCCAGCAGCTTAAGAATCCAAGAGACCCAGTACTTC.

The rearrangement uses TRBV4-2 and TRBJ2-7, with 7 bases lining up with TRBD1. The CDR3 consists of 15 residues. Germline CDR1 is LGHNA and CDR2 is YNFKEQ. Trimming at V came to 3 bases and at J to 0 bases, leaving 5 bases not matched to a gene. CDR3 nucleotides: TGTGCCAGCAGCCACGCGACAGGGACCTCCTACGAGCAGTACTTC. It is translated as CASSHATGTSYEQYF.

The V call is TRBV6-5, the J call TRBJ1-5; D is undetermined. Germline CDR1 and CDR2: MNHEY and SVGAGI. This CDR3 contains 14 residues. Trimming shortened V by 2 bases and J by 6 bases, and 11 bases separated the two germline ends. The CDR3 region has the DNA TGTGCCAGCAGTTACGGGGTTGGGAGTCAGCCCCAGCATTTT. Amino acids: CASSYGVGSQPQHF.

The V call is TRBV15, the J call TRBJ1-5, with a tentative D call TRBD1 (5 bases). Trimming removed 5 bases at V and 4 bases at J, with 12 bases between. This CDR3 spans 14 amino acids. CDR1 is LNHNV, CDR2 YYDKDF, per germline (reference sequence). CDR3 coding DNA: TGTGCCACCAGCTCGTGGGGGGAAAATCAGCCCCAGCATTTT. Translated: CATSSWGENQPQHF.

This chain uses TRBV5-6 with TRBJ1-5, with D unclear. The V end was cut by 2 bases, the J end by 7 bases, with 16 bases between. The CDR3 is 15 residues long. CDR1 is SGHDT and CDR2 is YYEEEE in the germline V gene. This CDR3 reads CASSLLGAPRQPQHF. CDR3 bases: TGTGCCAGCAGCTTACTGGGAGCCCCAAGACAGCCCCAGCATTTT.

A note on this clone: This specimen includes other DNA sequences encoding the same CDR3. The V call is TRBV5-1, the J call TRBJ2-3; D may be TRBD2 (6 bases). This CDR3 contains 15 residues. Trimming removed 0 bases from V and 1 base from J, with 9 bases in between. Germline values: CDR1 SGHRS, CDR2 YFSETQ. The CDR3 DNA reads as TGCGCCAGCAGCTTGGCCGGGGGACGCACAGATACGCAGTATTTT. Its translation is CASSLAGGRTDTQYF.

V usage is TRBV18 and J usage is TRBJ2-7, with 7 bases aligning to TRBD1. The CDR3 contains 13 residues. Germline V gene sequence: CDR1 KGHSH, CDR2 LQKENI. Unmatched junction bases numbered 7, after V lost 2 bases and J lost 9 bases. CDR3 DNA sequence: TGTGCCAGCTCACCATCTGACAGGGCGGGGCAGTACTTC. Amino acids: CASSPSDRAGQYF.

V usage is TRBV5-1 and J usage is TRBJ1-1; 7 bases align to TRBD1. This CDR3 comprises 15 residues. V shed 5 bases and J 0 bases; nucleotides not matched to a gene: 7. The germline V gene has CDR1 SGHRS and CDR2 YFSETQ. CDR3 loop: CASRYTGVMNTEAFF. In nucleotides, the CDR3 is TGCGCCAGCAGATATACAGGGGTCATGAACACTGAAGCTTTCTTT.

The rearrangement joins TRBV3-1 (or the pseudogene TRBV3-2) to TRBJ2-1, with a possible D match to TRBD2 (5 bases). V lost 2 bases, J lost 0 bases, and 14 bases lay in between. This CDR3 region has 17 residues. Germline V gene data show CDR1 as LGHDT and CDR2 as YNNKEL (reference sequence). CDR3 in amino acids: CASSQFLVGSSYNEQFF. The CDR3 nucleotides are TGTGCCAGCAGCCAATTTCTTGTTGGGAGCTCCTACAATGAGCAGTTCTTC.

This clone was recorded once. This chain links TRBV4-1 with TRBJ1-1, with D possibly matching TRBD1 (6 bases). Germline CDR1 MGHRA, CDR2 YSYEKL. Trimming took 0 bases from V and 5 from J, leaving 13 bases between them. This CDR3 spans 15 amino acids. CDR3 in amino acids: CASSQEVTGDTEAFF. CDR3 DNA: TGCGCCAGCAGCCAAGAGGTGACAGGAGATACTGAAGCTTTCTTT.

V gene TRBV6-2 or TRBV6-3 combines with J gene TRBJ1-5; 9 nucleotides match TRBD1. The V gene's germline CDR1 is MNHEY and CDR2 SVGEGT. V lost 1 base and J lost 2; bases outside the gene matches: 12. There are 19 residues in the CDR3. The DNA of the CDR3 is TGTGCCAGCAGTTACTTCGGGACAGGGAGGAGATATGGCAATCAGCCCCAGCATTTT. Translating gives CASSYFGTGRRYGNQPQHF.

Written as DNA, the CDR3 is TGTGCCAGCAGCTTAATGGGCGGGTTGAACACCGGGGAGCTGTTTTTT. Amino acid sequence: CASSLMGGLNTGELFF. The chain employs TRBV11-1 and TRBJ2-2, with D possibly being TRBD2 (5 bases). CDR1 and CDR2 (germline): SGHAT, FQDESV (reference sequence). The CDR3 sequence is 16 residues long. V was clipped by 2 bases and J by 1 base, with 11 bases between them.

This rearrangement joins TRBV28 to TRBJ1-1; 7 bases are shared with TRBD1. V lost 6 bases to trimming and J lost 2 bases; unmatched junction nucleotides: 12. The CDR3 sequence is 16 residues long. CDR1 and CDR2 (germline): MDHEN, SYDVKM. The CDR3 nucleotides read TGTGCCAGCAGAGAACAGGGGAGTAGGCTCAACACTGAAGCTTTCTTT. It specifies CASREQGSRLNTEAFF.

The chain is built from TRBV6-5 and TRBJ1-2, with 7 bases fitting TRBD1. The CDR3 has 14 amino acids. Germline trimming cut 0 bases from V and 2 bases from J; bases unmatched to any gene: 0. Germline V gene sequence: CDR1 MNHEY, CDR2 SVGAGI. The CDR3 protein is CASSYSDRNYGYTF. CDR3 coding DNA: TGTGCCAGCAGTTACTCGGACAGGAACTATGGCTACACCTTC.

V is TRBV5-1 and J is TRBJ1-4; 7 positions match TRBD1. Germline trimming cut 0 bases from V and 3 bases from J; bases unmatched to any gene: 8. Germline V gene data show CDR1 as SGHRS and CDR2 as YFSETQ. This CDR3 region has 17 residues. CDR3 in amino acids: CASSLVTGDVANEKLFF. DNA for the CDR3: TGCGCCAGCAGCTTGGTTACAGGGGATGTAGCTAATGAAAAACTGTTTTTT. The variable domain in full, completed from reference TRBV5-1 and TRBJ1-4, reads KAGVTQTPRYLIKTRGQQVTLSCSPISGHRSVSWYQQTPGQGLQFLFEYFSETQRNKGNFPGRFSGRQFSNSRSEMNVSTLELGDSALYLCASSLVTGDVANEKLFFGSGTQLSVL.

This clone occurred once. V gene TRBV12-3 or TRBV12-4 combines with J gene TRBJ1-1, with 9 bases identical to TRBD1. The V gene end was trimmed by 5 bases and the J gene end by 4 bases; junction bases not matched to a gene: 2. This CDR3 has 13 residues. CDR3 DNA: TGTGCCAGCAGTACGACAGGGGGCACTGAAGCTTTCTTT. Amino acids: CASSTTGGTEAFF.

This clone was seen a handful of times. The chain combines TRBV5-8 with TRBJ2-1, with 7 bases matching TRBD1. Unmatched junction bases numbered 3, after V lost 6 bases and J lost 3 bases. The CDR3 is 13 amino acids. The germline CDR1 and CDR2 sequences are SGHTS and YDEGEE. CDR3 DNA: TGTGCCAGCACCGGACAGGTCTACAATGAGCAGTTCTTC. It codes for CASTGQVYNEQFF.

The gene calls are TRBV3-1 (or the pseudogene TRBV3-2) and TRBJ2-3, with D perhaps given as TRBD1 or TRBD2 (5 bases each). V was shortened by 4 bases and J by 0 bases, with 11 bases between the two germline ends. This CDR3 contains 15 residues. Germline CDR1 is LGHDT and CDR2 is YNNKEL (reference sequence). The CDR3, as DNA: TGTGCCAGCAGCCTTCTGGGGGTTAGCACAGATACGCAGTATTTT. Its translation is CASSLLGVSTDTQYF.

V is TRBV10-3 and J is TRBJ2-2; no reliable D call. The V and J ends lost 4 bases and 4 bases respectively, with 10 bases between them. The germline V gene encodes CDR1 ENHRY and CDR2 SYGVKD. The CDR3 totals 14 residues. The CDR3: CAISAPESTGELFF. Written as DNA, the CDR3 is TGTGCCATCAGTGCCCCCGAGAGCACCGGGGAGCTGTTTTTT.

CDR3 bases: TGTGCCAGTAGTATCATTGGTGTCGCGGACAAGGGGAACACCGGGGAGCTGTTTTTT. This codes for CASSIIGVADKGNTGELFF. The genes are TRBV19 and TRBJ2-2; possible D gene TRBD1, 5 bases. Between the trimmed V and J ends, which lost 3 bases and 1 base, there was a span of 21 bases. CDR3 size: 19 residues. Germline V gene lookup returns CDR1 LNHDA and CDR2 SQIVND (reference sequence).

CDR3 in DNA: TGTGCCAGTAGTATTAGGGCGGGAGGGGACTATGGCTACACCTTC. This translates into CASSIRAGGDYGYTF. V is TRBV19 and J is TRBJ1-2; a possible D gene is TRBD1 (5 bases). This CDR3 is 15 amino acids long. V was shortened by 3 bases and J by 3 bases, with 14 bases between the two germline ends. The V gene's germline CDR1 is LNHDA and CDR2 SQIVND (reference sequence).

The chain uses TRBV7-2 and TRBJ1-5; a possible D gene is TRBD1 (6 bases). CDR1 is SGHTA, CDR2 FQGNSA, per germline. V lost 5 bases and J 3 bases, leaving 17 bases between the germline ends. The CDR3 loop spans 16 amino acids. The CDR3 here is CASSPQGQADNQPQHF. The CDR3 coding sequence is TGTGCCAGCAGCCCCCAGGGGCAGGCAGACAATCAGCCCCAGCATTTT.